Listed here are 24 T cell receptor beta chains from one sample, sequenced in a study of OX40 agonist ivuxolimab in advanced cancers. Method: immunoSEQ multiplex PCR; TCRdb's copy keeps in-frame clones and lacks some. The sample lists approximately 72,000 clones; around 88% were seen once. The source was CD4+ or CD8+ T cells sorted from blood, collected in a trial of the OX40 agonist ivuxolimab. Every receptor here comes from an adult with an advanced solid tumor such as melanoma, head and neck, liver or kidney cancer.

The chain carries TRBV7-2 and TRBJ2-5, with TRBD2 matching over 7 bases. J gave up 2 bases and V 0 bases, and 0 bases lay outside the gene matches. This CDR3 region has 14 residues. From germline, CDR1 is SGHTA and CDR2 FQGNSA. CDR3 sequence: CASSLAAGQETQYF. CDR3 sequence (DNA): TGTGCCAGCAGCTTAGCAGCGGGGCAAGAGACCCAGTACTTC.

This clone was recorded only once. The genes are TRBV18 and TRBJ2-3; no reliable D call. The CDR3 has 12 residues. Trimming left V 4 bases short and J 3 bases short, with 5 bases between. Germline V CDR1 and CDR2: KGHSH, LQKENI. CDR3 region: CASSLVTDTQYF. Written as DNA, the CDR3 is TGTGCCAGCTCACTCGTAACAGATACGCAGTATTTT.

This clone was counted many times. The chain carries TRBV27 and TRBJ2-1, with 7 bases that match TRBD2. Trimming took 3 bases from V and 6 from J; bases not matched to a gene: 11. The CDR3 has 16 residues. The germline V gene encodes CDR1 MNHEY and CDR2 SMNVEV (reference sequence). The CDR3 spells CASSFPPGREFNEQFF. CDR3 coding DNA: TGTGCCAGCAGTTTTCCCCCAGGGCGGGAGTTCAATGAGCAGTTCTTC.

The V call is TRBV5-1, the J call TRBJ1-6; TRBD1 is a possible D gene (5 bases). Between the trimmed V and J ends, which lost 3 bases and 8 bases, there was a span of 12 bases. This CDR3 region has 14 residues. Germline V gene lookup returns CDR1 SGHRS and CDR2 YFSETQ. In nucleotides, the CDR3 is TGCGCCAGCAGCTACTCGGGGCGCGATTCACCCCTCCACTTT. Its translation is CASSYSGRDSPLHF. Using reference TRBV5-1 and TRBJ1-6 for the parts outside the CDR3, the full variable domain is KAGVTQTPRYLIKTRGQQVTLSCSPISGHRSVSWYQQTPGQGLQFLFEYFSETQRNKGNFPGRFSGRQFSNSRSEMNVSTLELGDSALYLCASSYSGRDSPLHFGNGTRLTVT.

The chain employs TRBV5-1 and TRBJ2-7, with TRBD1 identical over 9 bases. V lost 0 bases and J lost 4; bases outside the gene matches: 17. The V gene's germline CDR1 is SGHRS and CDR2 YFSETQ. The CDR3 contains 19 residues. The CDR3 DNA sequence: TGCGCCAGCAGCTTGGCCCACAGGGGGCGCGTAAAGGCGATTTACGAGCAGTACTTC. Translated: CASSLAHRGRVKAIYEQYF.

V is TRBV4-1 and J is TRBJ2-7; 9 bases match TRBD1. The CDR3 contains 17 residues. V lost 3 bases, J lost 0 bases, and 9 bases stayed unmatched. The germline V gene has CDR1 MGHRA and CDR2 YSYEKL. The DNA for the CDR3 is TGCGCCAGCAGCCACGAACCGGGACAGGGCATCTCCTACGAGCAGTACTTC. It encodes CASSHEPGQGISYEQYF.

This chain links TRBV2 with TRBJ1-5; D not certain. Trimming took 3 bases from V and 6 from J, leaving 9 bases between them. In germline, CDR1 is SNHLY, CDR2 FYNNEI. This CDR3 comprises 13 residues. The CDR3 sequence: CASSDNGPQPQHF. CDR3 in DNA: TGTGCCAGCAGTGATAATGGTCCTCAGCCCCAGCATTTT.

The chain couples TRBV25-1 to TRBJ2-7, with D possibly matching TRBD2 (6 bases). Trimming took off 7 bases at V and 2 bases at J, with 12 bases between the two ends. This CDR3 region has 13 residues. CDR1 and CDR2 from the germline V gene are MGHDK and SYGVNS. This CDR3 is CASKGGIPYEQYF. In DNA, the CDR3 is TGTGCCAGCAAGGGCGGGATTCCCTACGAGCAGTACTTC.

The chain uses TRBV13 and TRBJ2-1, with D uncertain. Trimming pared 6 bases from V and 7 bases from J, leaving 7 bases between. The CDR3 is 11 residues long. Germline V gene sequence: CDR1 PRHDT, CDR2 FYEKMQ (reference sequence). DNA for the CDR3: TGTGCCAGCAGTTATAGAAATGAGCAGTTCTTC. Protein sequence: CASSYRNEQFF. Full variable domain (missing parts from reference TRBV13 and TRBJ2-1): AAGVIQSPRHLIKEKRETATLKCYPIPRHDTVYWYQQGPGQDPQFLISFYEKMQSDKGSIPDRFSAQQFSDYHSELNMSSLELGDSALYFCASSYRNEQFFGPGTRLTVL.

V is TRBV6-5 and J is TRBJ1-6, with 11 bases aligning to TRBD1. The CDR3 runs 16 residues. V gave up 0 bases and J gave up 7 bases; unmatched junction bases: 2. CDR1 is MNHEY and CDR2 is SVGAGI in the germline V gene. CDR3 sequence: CASSYSWDRGNSPLHF. For the CDR3, the DNA is TGTGCCAGCAGTTACTCGTGGGACAGGGGGAATTCACCCCTCCACTTT.

The genes are TRBV4-1 and TRBJ1-2, with a weak D call TRBD1 (5 bases). V was trimmed by 0 bases and J by 6 bases, leaving 11 bases between them. Germline V gives CDR1 MGHRA, CDR2 YSYEKL. This CDR3 is built from 14 residues. The CDR3: CASSQDLQGNGYTF. The CDR3 nucleotides read TGCGCCAGCAGCCAAGATCTCCAGGGAAATGGCTACACCTTC.

V is TRBV28 and J is TRBJ2-7, with TRBD1 as a possible D gene (8 bases). The CDR3 runs 15 residues. Per the germline V gene, CDR1 is MDHEN and CDR2 is SYDVKM. Between the trimmed V and J ends, which lost 6 bases and 1 base, there was a span of 16 bases. This CDR3 is CASSHTGGASYEQYF. DNA of the CDR3: TGTGCCAGCAGCCATACAGGGGGGGCATCCTACGAGCAGTACTTC.

J is TRBJ2-4 and V is TRBV7-8, with D possibly matching TRBD2 (6 bases). Germline-derived CDR1 and CDR2 are SGHVS and FQNEAQ. V was shortened by 1 base and J by 1 base, with 14 bases between the two germline ends. The CDR3 runs to 17 residues. Here the CDR3 reads CASSLVSRERAKNIQYF. In DNA form, the CDR3 reads TGTGCCAGCAGCTTAGTGTCCCGGGAGAGGGCCAAAAACATTCAGTACTTC.

The CDR3 reads CASSTWTGTSQETQYF. In DNA, the CDR3 is TGTGCCAGTAGTACCTGGACAGGGACAAGCCAAGAGACCCAGTACTTC. The J gene is TRBJ2-5, the V gene TRBV19, with 8 bases matching TRBD1. V shed 4 bases and J 1 base; nucleotides not matched to a gene: 8. CDR1 and CDR2 from the germline V gene are LNHDA and SQIVND (reference sequence). The CDR3 is 16 residues long.

The V and J genes are TRBV7-9 and TRBJ2-1; TRBD2 is a possible D gene (6 bases). CDR3 size: 14 residues. V dropped 1 base and J dropped 3 bases, with 7 bases sitting between them. Germline CDR1 and CDR2: SEHNR and FQNEAQ (reference sequence). CDR3 DNA: TGTGCCAGCAGCTTAGTAGCGGTCTACAATGAGCAGTTCTTC. It encodes CASSLVAVYNEQFF.

This clone was detected once. The gene calls are TRBV30 and TRBJ2-5; D remains unclear. Trimming pared 6 bases from V and 2 bases from J, leaving 10 bases between. CDR1 GTSNPN and CDR2 SVGIG come from the germline V gene (reference sequence). This CDR3 is 12 amino acids long. CDR3 sequence reads: CACNIGQETQYF. The CDR3 nucleotides read TGTGCCTGCAATATAGGTCAAGAGACCCAGTACTTC.

The chain has TRBV5-4 and TRBJ2-7; TRBD2 matches at 7 bases. The germline V gene has CDR1 SGHNT and CDR2 YYREEE (reference sequence). V gave up 3 bases and J gave up 2 bases; unmatched junction bases: 11. This CDR3 comprises 16 residues. The CDR3 DNA follows: TGTGCCAGCAGCTCTCCCCATAGCGGGCAGCCCTACGAGCAGTACTTC. It specifies CASSSPHSGQPYEQYF.

This chain uses TRBV6-5 with TRBJ1-2; 11 bases line up with TRBD1. V gave up 2 bases and J gave up 7 bases; unmatched junction bases: 0. CDR3 length equals 13 residues. Looked up from germline, CDR1 is MNHEY and CDR2 is SVGAGI. The CDR3 sequence: CASSYGTGGGYTF. The CDR3 nucleotides read TGTGCCAGCAGTTACGGGACAGGGGGTGGCTACACCTTC.

The chain joins TRBV2 to TRBJ1-6; D might be TRBD1 (5 bases). V lost 8 bases and J 2 bases, leaving 13 bases between the germline ends. Germline-derived CDR1 and CDR2 are SNHLY and FYNNEI. The CDR3 is 15 amino acids. CDR3 coding DNA: TGTGCCAGCTCGCGGCTGGGGGCCTATAATTCACCCCTCCACTTT. Its translation: CASSRLGAYNSPLHF.

This rearrangement joins TRBV18 to TRBJ2-5; 7 bases map to TRBD1. This CDR3 is built from 14 residues. CDR1 is KGHSH, CDR2 LQKENI, per germline. With 3 bases clipped from V and 4 bases from J, the junction kept 5 bases outside the gene matches. CDR3 loop: CASSPPTGRETQYF. The CDR3 DNA reads as TGTGCCAGCTCACCCCCGACAGGGCGAGAGACCCAGTACTTC.

CDR3 sequence (DNA): TGTGCCAGCAGCTTAACATCGGAAGCTTTCTTT. This encodes CASSLTSEAFF. The chain carries TRBV7-2 and TRBJ1-1; D uncertain. The V end was cut by 2 bases, the J end by 8 bases, with 6 bases between. The CDR3 contains 11 residues. The germline CDR1 and CDR2 sequences are SGHTA and FQGNSA.

CDR3 residues: CASSVGPGGANVLTF. The CDR3 DNA sequence: TGTGCCAGTAGCGTCGGGCCCGGGGGGGCCAACGTCCTGACTTTC. The chain joins TRBV19 to TRBJ2-6; D remains ambiguous. V was clipped by 6 bases and J by 4 bases, with 13 bases between them. The CDR3 has 15 residues. The germline gives CDR1 LNHDA, CDR2 SQIVND (reference sequence).

The J gene is TRBJ1-2, the V gene TRBV5-4; D is uncertain. Looked up from germline, CDR1 is SGHNT and CDR2 is YYREEE (reference sequence). This CDR3 has 13 amino acids. V was clipped by 0 bases and J by 5 bases, with 8 bases between them. DNA for the CDR3: TGTGCCAGCAGCTTGGATGAGATTTATGGCTACACCTTC. Translation: CASSLDEIYGYTF.

V usage is TRBV11-2 and J usage is TRBJ2-4, with D possibly called TRBD1 or TRBD2 (5 bases each). The germline V gene encodes CDR1 SGHAT and CDR2 FQNNGV. V shed 1 base and J shed 8 bases, with 9 bases lying between them. The CDR3 has 13 residues. The CDR3 region is CASSLVEGYIQYF. CDR3 sequence (DNA): TGTGCCAGCAGCTTAGTAGAGGGGTACATTCAGTACTTC.